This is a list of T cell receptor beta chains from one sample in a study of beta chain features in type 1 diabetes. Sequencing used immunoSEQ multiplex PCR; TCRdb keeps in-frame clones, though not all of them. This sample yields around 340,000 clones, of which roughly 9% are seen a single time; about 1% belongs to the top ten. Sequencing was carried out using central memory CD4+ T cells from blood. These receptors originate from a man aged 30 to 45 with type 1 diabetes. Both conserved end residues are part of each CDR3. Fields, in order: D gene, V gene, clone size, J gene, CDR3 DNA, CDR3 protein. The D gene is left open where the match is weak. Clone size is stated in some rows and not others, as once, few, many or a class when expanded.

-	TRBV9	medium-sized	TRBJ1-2	TGTGCCAGCAGCACACCAGTGGGCGGCTACACCTTC	CASSTPVGGYTF
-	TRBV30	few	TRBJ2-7	TGTGCCTGGAGTGCAGCGCGGGACAAGAGCTCCTACGAGCAGTACTTC	CAWSAARDKSSYEQYF
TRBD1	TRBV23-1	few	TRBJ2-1	TGCGCCAGCACTTGGACAGGGGTCTACAATGAGCAGTTCTTC	CASTWTGVYNEQFF
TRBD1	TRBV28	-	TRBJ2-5	TGTGCCAGCAGTAGGGGACAGGGGGCTCAAGAGACCCAGTACTTC	CASSRGQGAQETQYF
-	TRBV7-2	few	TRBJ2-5	TGTGCCAGCAGCGCTAGGAGAGAGGGGGAGGAGACCCAGTACTTC	CASSARREGEETQYF
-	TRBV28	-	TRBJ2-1	TGTGCCAGCAGTTTGGGTGGGGGGCTCTCGGATGAGCAGTTCTTC	CASSLGGGLSDEQFF
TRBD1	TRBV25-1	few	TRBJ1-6	TGTGCCAGCAAGAAAGAGGACAGGGGAGATTCACCCCTCCACTTT	CASKKEDRGDSPLHF
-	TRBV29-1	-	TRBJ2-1	TGCAGCGTGCTGGGACTTTCCCAGCTGGAGCAGTTCTTC	CSVLGLSQLEQFF
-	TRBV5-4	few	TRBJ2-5	TGTGCCAGCAGCGGGGGGACGGAAAGTGCCCAGTACTTC	CASSGGTESAQYF
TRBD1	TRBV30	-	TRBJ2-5	TGTGCCTGGAGTGGACAGGGGGGGGAGACCCAGTACTTC	CAWSGQGGETQYF
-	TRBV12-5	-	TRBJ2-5	TGTGCTAGTGGTTCGGACACAGAAGAGACCCAGTACTTC	CASGSDTEETQYF
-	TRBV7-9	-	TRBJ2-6	TGTGCCAGCAGCTTTGAGGCCCAGGACAACGTCCTGACTTTC	CASSFEAQDNVLTF
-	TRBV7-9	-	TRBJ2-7	TGTGCCAGCAGCCCAGGCTCCTACGAGCAGTACTTC	CASSPGSYEQYF
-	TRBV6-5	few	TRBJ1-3	TGTGCCAGCATGGCAGGGCCTTCGGGCGGAAACACCATATATTTT	CASMAGPSGGNTIYF
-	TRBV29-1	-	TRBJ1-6	TGCAGCGCGGGGGACCGATATAATTCACCCCTCCACTTT	CSAGDRYNSPLHF
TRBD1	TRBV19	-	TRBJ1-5	TGTGCCAGTAGTGGGACAGGGAGGCAGCCCCAGCATTTT	CASSGTGRQPQHF
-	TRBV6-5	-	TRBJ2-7	TGTGCCAGCAGTTACGCCGCAGGGCTACCCTACGAGCAGTACTTC	CASSYAAGLPYEQYF
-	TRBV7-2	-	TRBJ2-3	TGTGCCAGCAGCTTAGGATTGGGGAGCGGTAGCACAGATACGCAGTATTTT	CASSLGLGSGSTDTQYF
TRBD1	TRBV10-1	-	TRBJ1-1	TGCGCCAGCAGTGAGGGACAGGGGACAATGAACACTGAAGCTTTCTTT	CASSEGQGTMNTEAFF
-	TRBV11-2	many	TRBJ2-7	TGTGCCAGCAGCTCTTCACAACAGGGAACTTATTCCTACGAGCAGTACTTC	CASSSSQQGTYSYEQYF
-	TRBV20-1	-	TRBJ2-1	TGCAGTGCTAGACAGCTAAATGAGCAGTTCTTC	CSARQLNEQFF
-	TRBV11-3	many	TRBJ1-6	TGTGCCAGCAGCTTACAGGGGAATTCACCCCTCCACTTT	CASSLQGNSPLHF
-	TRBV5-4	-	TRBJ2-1	TGTGCCAGCAGCTTGGGAAGGGCAGTAGGGGACAATGAGCAGTTCTTC	CASSLGRAVGDNEQFF
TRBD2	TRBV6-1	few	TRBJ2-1	TGTGCCAGCAGGAGTAGCGGGGGTTACAATGAGCAGTTCTTC	CASRSSGGYNEQFF
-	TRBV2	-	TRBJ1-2	TGTGCCAGCAGTGAAATTGTCGGGGGCCGCGACTATGGCTACACCTTC	CASSEIVGGRDYGYTF
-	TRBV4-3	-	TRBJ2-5	TGCGCCAGCAGCCATGGGACAACTGGAAGGGAGACCCAGTACTTC	CASSHGTTGRETQYF
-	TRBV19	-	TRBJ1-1	TGTGCCAGTAGACAAAGGCGGACCGATAAGAACACTGAAGCTTTCTTT	CASRQRRTDKNTEAFF
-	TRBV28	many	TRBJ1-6	TGTGCCAGCAGACAGCCTAATTCACCCCTCCACTTT	CASRQPNSPLHF
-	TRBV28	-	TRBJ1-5	TGTGCCAGCAGTTTCCCGGGACGGCTCAATCAGCCCCAGCATTTT	CASSFPGRLNQPQHF
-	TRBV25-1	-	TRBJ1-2	TGTGCCAGCAGTGACAGGTTTTTCTATGGCTACACCTTC	CASSDRFFYGYTF
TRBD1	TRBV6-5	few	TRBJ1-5	TGTGCCAGCAGCCCCGGACAGGAAAGGCAGCCCCAGCATTTT	CASSPGQERQPQHF
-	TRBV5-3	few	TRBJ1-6	TGTGCCAGAAGGCCCCTCTGCCGGACTAATTCACCCCTCCACTTT	CARRPLCRTNSPLHF
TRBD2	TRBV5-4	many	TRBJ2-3	TGTGCCAGCAGTTCACTGACTAGCGGGGGGGCTACGCAGTATTTT	CASSSLTSGGATQYF
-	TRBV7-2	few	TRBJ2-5	TGTGCCAGCAGCTTTTGGGGCCCCACAGAGACCCAGTACTTC	CASSFWGPTETQYF
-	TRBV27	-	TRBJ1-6	TGTGCCAGCTCTCGGACAGCTGCCAACTCCTATAATTCACCCCTCCACTTT	CASSRTAANSYNSPLHF
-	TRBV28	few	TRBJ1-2	TGTGCCAGCAGTTTAACTGACTATGGCTACACCTTC	CASSLTDYGYTF
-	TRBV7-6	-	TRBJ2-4	TGTGCCAGCAGCTACAGGTCCCAAAACATTCAGTACTTC	CASSYRSQNIQYF
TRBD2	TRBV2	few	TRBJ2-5	TGTGCCAGCAGTCTTGGACTAGCGGGGAACCAAGAGACCCAGTACTTC	CASSLGLAGNQETQYF